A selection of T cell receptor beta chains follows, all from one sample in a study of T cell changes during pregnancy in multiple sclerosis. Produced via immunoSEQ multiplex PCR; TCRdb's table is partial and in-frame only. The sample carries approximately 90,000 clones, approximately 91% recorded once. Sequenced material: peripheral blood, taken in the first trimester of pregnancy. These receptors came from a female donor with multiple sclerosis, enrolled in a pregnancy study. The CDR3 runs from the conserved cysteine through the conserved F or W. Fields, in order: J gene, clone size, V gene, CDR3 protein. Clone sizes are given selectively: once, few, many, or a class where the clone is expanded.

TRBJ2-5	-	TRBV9	CASSGGGGGPGTQYF
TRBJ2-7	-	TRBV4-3	CASSLQRDRVYEQYF
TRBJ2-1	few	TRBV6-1	CASTISSYNEQFF
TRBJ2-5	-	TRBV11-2	CASSLVSARGQETQYF
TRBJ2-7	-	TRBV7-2	CASSRTGGFYEQYF
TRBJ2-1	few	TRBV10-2	CASSESESGKEFF
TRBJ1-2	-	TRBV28	CASSLPGGGYTF
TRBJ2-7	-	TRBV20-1	CSARVTGEQYF
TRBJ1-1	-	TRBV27	CASRGGPNTEAFF
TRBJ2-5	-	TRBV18	CASSPQQFQETQYF
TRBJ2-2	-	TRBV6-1	CASSDDRGLLRGTGELFF
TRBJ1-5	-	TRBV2	CASSRQHNQPQHF
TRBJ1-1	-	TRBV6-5	CASSLWGGTEAFF
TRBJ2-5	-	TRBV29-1	CSVVGSGEAQYF
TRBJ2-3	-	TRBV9	CASSVRGASGSTDTQYF
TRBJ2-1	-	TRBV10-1	CASSESWPPKTRTYNEQFF
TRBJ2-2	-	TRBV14	CASSLWEGPVTGELFF
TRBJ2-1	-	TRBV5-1	CASSLPRTSGSTYNEQFF
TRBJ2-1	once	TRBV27	CASTLLAGGNEQFF
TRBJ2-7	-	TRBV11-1	CASSLRQGARGYEQYF
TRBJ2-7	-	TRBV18	CASSPGTGSYEQYF
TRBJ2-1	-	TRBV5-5	CASSFRLAGNMYNEQFF
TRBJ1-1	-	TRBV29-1	CSVESRGTEAFF
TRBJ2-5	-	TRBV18	CASSPIPIPSGQETQYF
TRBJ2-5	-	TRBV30	CAWNPGGETQYF
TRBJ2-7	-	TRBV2	CASSEDPSYEQYF
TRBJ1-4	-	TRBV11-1	CASSQSHGDEKLFF
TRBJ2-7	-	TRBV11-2	CASSFLVSAYEQYF
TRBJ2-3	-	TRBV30	CAWSVGGGSDTQYF
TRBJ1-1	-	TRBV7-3	CASRPSIANTEAFF
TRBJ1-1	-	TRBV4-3	CASSQVTGTEAFF
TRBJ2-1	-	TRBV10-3	CAIREGLLNSYNEQFF
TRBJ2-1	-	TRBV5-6	CASRYDRSSYNEQFF
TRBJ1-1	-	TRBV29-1	CSVEVQQGRWAFF
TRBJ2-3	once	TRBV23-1	CASSWGGTTDTQYF
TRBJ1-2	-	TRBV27	CASSFVRTASDGYTF
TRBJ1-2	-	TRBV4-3	CASSQARRPNGYTF
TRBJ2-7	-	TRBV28	CASTRQGDLYEQYF
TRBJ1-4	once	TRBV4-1	CASSRQSGLAANEKLFF
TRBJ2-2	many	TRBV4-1	CASSQLVTRGQDTGELFF
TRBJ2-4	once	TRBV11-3	CASSLDTGQTKAKNIQYF
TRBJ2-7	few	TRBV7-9	CASSPRQGNEYF
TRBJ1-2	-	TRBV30	CAWTNKGTSHGYTF
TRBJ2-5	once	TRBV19	CASSTTGGYQETQYF
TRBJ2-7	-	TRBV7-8	CASSFPGQGYEQYF
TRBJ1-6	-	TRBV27	CASSRQGAHNSPLHF
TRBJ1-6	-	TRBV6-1	CASSDIYNSPLHF
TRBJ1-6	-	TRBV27	CASSLTGVNSPLHF
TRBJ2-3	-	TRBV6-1	CASSPRTGRTDTQYF
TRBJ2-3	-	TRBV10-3	CAISETADTQYF
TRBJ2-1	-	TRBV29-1	CSATLAGGPSEQFF
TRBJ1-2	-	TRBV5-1	CASRDTHYGYTF
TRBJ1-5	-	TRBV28	CASSRQGGYYQPQHF
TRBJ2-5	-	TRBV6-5	CASSYSSGPGQETQYF